A selection of T cell receptor beta chains follows, all from one sample in a study of shared clonotypes between healthy human individuals. Using immunoSEQ multiplex PCR, the repertoire was profiled, and TCRdb retains in-frame clones only, with some absent. The data hold fewer than 1.4 million clones, with approximately 78% observed a single time. What was sequenced was memory CD4+ T cells from PBMCs. All receptors derive from a man aged 18 to 29 in good health. Some clones in this sample may be carry-over from other donors' samples. The CDR3 runs from the conserved cysteine through the conserved F or W.

v_call cdr3_aa
TRBV28 CASRTHSEQFF
TRBV6-5 CASSRGGLPAGELFF
TRBV12-2 CASRLSPAENYEQYF
TRBV28 CASSPQVTYEQYF
TRBV7-2 CASSYNSGRAGETQYF
TRBV28 CASSPLREDALEQYF
TRBV7-2 CASSWGQASPVGYTF
TRBV30 CAWSAIITGVYGYTF
TRBV11-2 CASSLLIAGLQETQYF
TRBV5-6 CASSPDYPLGLVEQYF
TRBV20-1 CSRPRGSEQFF
TRBV29-1 CSVSYQAVVNTGELFF
TRBV19 CASSEAGAGEQYF
TRBV6-5 CASSYHEGGYTF
TRBV27 CASSPITETPKAYEQYF
TRBV19 CASSSSAYNEQFF
TRBV7-9 CASSLGAGREVGGYTF
TRBV7-8 CASSSGDRGTHEQYF
TRBV29-1 CSVGRGNTEAFF
TRBV14 CASSQLGRDTQYF
TRBV15 CATSRGVDQPQHF
TRBV7-2 CASSTRTGGYQPQHF
TRBV25-1 CASSDSDSISGNTIYF
TRBV4-3 CASSQERIAGAPREETQYF
TRBV11-2 CASSLSRPSYEQYF
TRBV28 CAGRDSLNYGYTF
TRBV5-6 CASSVRTGAGEKLFF
TRBV9 CASSVSPLASSTGELFF
TRBV18 CASSPSLDPNIQYF
TRBV28 CASSFGGRTEKLFF
TRBV6-5 CASSYGTMSSYEQYF
TRBV2 CASTKVLVEYEQYF
TRBV2 CASSGLAWRETQYF
TRBV6-6 CASLSTGSFETQYF
TRBV27 CASSLSAGPLDGYTF
TRBV7-2 CASSLDPGAQPQHF
TRBV18 CASSPLGGNTEAFF